This T cell receptor beta chain was sequenced during a study of T-cell reconstitution after alpha-beta-depleted transplantation in children. Study-wide points: One year post-transplant, T-cell counts and diversity were largely derived from T cells produced anew. Where some patients showed high TCRbeta diversity at day 60, it came from recipient T cells and thymic progenitors that had survived. Expanded graft clones, several hundred of them, were reportedly the source of alpha-beta T cells about two months after transplant.

The V end was cut by 7 bases, the J end by 1 base, with 13 bases between. CDR3 length: 14 residues. It was with unique molecular identifiers that the TCRbeta library was prepared. TCRdb passed the PCR reads through MiXCR, listing each CDR3 protein once. The sample has about 170,000 distinct CDR3 sequences, around 10% seen once. This clonotype showed up many times. Its antigen remains unidentified. The V gene is TRBV12-3 or TRBV12-4, the J gene TRBJ1-1; D perhaps matches TRBD1 (5 bases). Sequences were derived from PBMCs, sampled before TCRalphabeta/CD19-depleted stem cell transplant. The sequence derives from a boy aged 2 to 10 with acute myeloid leukemia, due to receive a stem cell transplant. This CDR3 is CASKVQAWNTEAFF. The CDR3 nucleotides are TGTGCCAGCAAAGTACAGGCCTGGAACACTGAAGCTTTCTTT.